This is a list of T cell receptor beta chains from one sample in a study of blood T cell repertoires in COVID-19. The assay was immunoSEQ multiplex PCR, and TCRdb's table has in-frame clones only and misses some. The sample has around 110,000 clones, roughly 79% seen once. The sequencing input was peripheral blood. Receptors were obtained from a man in his sixties or seventies with active or convalescent COVID-19. The CDR3 runs from the conserved cysteine through the conserved F or W. The D gene is left open where the match is weak. Some rows have no size entry. The others give once, few or many, or a class for an expanded clone.

NA	NA	TRBV4-2	TRBJ1-1	TGTGCCAGCAGCCATCCTCCCCGGGGGGGTGGCCCTGAAGCTTTCTTT	CASSHPPRGGGPEAFF
NA	TRBD2	TRBV19	TRBJ2-2	TGTGCCAGTGAGCGGGGGGGCGGAGGGGCCGGGGAGCTGTTTTTT	CASERGGGGAGELFF
NA	NA	TRBV28	TRBJ2-3	TGTGCCAGCAGTAATTCAGGGCCCGAATACACAGATACGCAGTATTTT	CASSNSGPEYTDTQYF
NA	TRBD1	TRBV11-2	TRBJ2-1	TGTGCCAGCATACCCACAGGGGCCCCCAGGGATGAGCAGTTCTTC	CASIPTGAPRDEQFF
NA	NA	TRBV11-2	TRBJ2-1	TGTGCCAGCAGCTTTGCGGTGCGCTCCTACAATGAGCAGTTCTTC	CASSFAVRSYNEQFF
NA	TRBD1	TRBV4-3	TRBJ2-1	TGCGCCAGCAGCCAAGACCGCGGAACAGGGGCGAATCTCTTC	CASSQDRGTGANLF
NA	NA	TRBV28	TRBJ1-1	TGTGCCAGCAGTTTCCCCAGTGTGGGGGGGTCCACTGAAGCTTTCTTT	CASSFPSVGGSTEAFF
NA	NA	TRBV12-3/TRBV12-4	TRBJ2-1	TGTGCCAGCAGTCCCGAGAATGAGCAGTTCTTC	CASSPENEQFF
NA	NA	TRBV6-1	TRBJ2-1	TGTGCCAGCAGTGAACAGAAGTTAGAGCAGTTCTTC	CASSEQKLEQFF
NA	NA	TRBV2	TRBJ1-3	TGTGCCAGCAGTACTGGACAGTCTGGAAACACCATATATTTT	CASSTGQSGNTIYF
NA	TRBD1	TRBV30	TRBJ1-3	TGTGCCTGGAGTGGAGACAGGGGTGGAAACACCATATATTTT	CAWSGDRGGNTIYF
NA	TRBD2	TRBV10-2	TRBJ2-7	TGCGCCAGCAGTGAGTCGGGGGTAGCGGGAGGGTACGAGCAGTACTTC	CASSESGVAGGYEQYF
few	NA	TRBV6-5	TRBJ1-1	TGTGCCAGCAGTTACTCGAGTTTGAACACTGAAGCTTTCTTT	CASSYSSLNTEAFF
NA	TRBD2	TRBV3-1/TRBV3-2	TRBJ2-2	TGTGCCAGCAGCCAAGGTTTAGCGGGGGGTCCAACCGCCACCGGGGAGCTGTTTTTT	CASSQGLAGGPTATGELFF
NA	TRBD1	TRBV6-5	TRBJ1-1	TGTGCCAGCAGTTCGGACAGGGGGGTTGGGAACACTGAAGCTTTCTTT	CASSSDRGVGNTEAFF
NA	NA	TRBV3-1/TRBV3-2	TRBJ2-7	TGTGCCAGCAGCCAAGCTCCCGCTAGCGCCTTCTACGAGCAGTACTTC	CASSQAPASAFYEQYF
NA	TRBD2	TRBV7-9	TRBJ2-5	TGTGCCAGCAGCTCCATCCTAGCGGGGCAAGAGACCCAGTACTTC	CASSSILAGQETQYF
NA	TRBD2	TRBV5-6	TRBJ2-2	TGTGCCAGCAACACGGGACTAGCGGGGGCCGGGGAGCTGTTTTTT	CASNTGLAGAGELFF
NA	NA	TRBV20-1	TRBJ2-1	TGCAGTGGTGTGGGGGCCAATGAGCAGTTCTTC	CSGVGANEQFF
NA	NA	TRBV5-4	TRBJ2-2	TGTGCCAGCAGCTTGGATTCAGACACCGGGGAGCTGTTTTTT	CASSLDSDTGELFF
NA	TRBD1	TRBV4-2	TRBJ1-2	TGTGCCAGCAGCGACCGGGACAGGTATGGCTACACCTTC	CASSDRDRYGYTF
many	NA	TRBV21-1	TRBJ1-1	TGTGCCAGCACCTCTCGGCAGGGGGTGGAAGCTTTCTTT	CASTSRQGVEAFF
NA	TRBD1	TRBV28	TRBJ1-6	TGTGCCAGCAGCCAAGGACAGGGGGCTTCACCCCTCCACTTT	CASSQGQGASPLHF
NA	NA	TRBV4-1	TRBJ1-3	TGCGCCAGCAGCCAAGACCCGAGCTCTGGAAACACCATATATTTT	CASSQDPSSGNTIYF
NA	TRBD1	TRBV19	TRBJ1-2	TGTGCCAGTAGAGCGACAGGGGGCAATGGCTACACCTTC	CASRATGGNGYTF
NA	NA	TRBV5-1	TRBJ1-1	TGCGCCAGCAGCTTGTGGCAGGGTGGCACTGAAGCTTTCTTT	CASSLWQGGTEAFF
once	TRBD2	TRBV20-1	TRBJ2-6	TGCAGTGCTAGAGAATTGGGGACTATGACTTTC	CSARELGTMTF
NA	NA	TRBV5-5	TRBJ2-1	TGTGCCAGCAGCTTGGTTCTCAGGCATCGGGAAAATGAGCAGTTCTTC	CASSLVLRHRENEQFF
NA	NA	TRBV19	TRBJ2-1	TGTGCCAGTAGGCTAGCACCCAATGAGCAGTTCTTC	CASRLAPNEQFF
NA	TRBD1	TRBV29-1	TRBJ2-7	TGCAGCGTAGTTTTGGGACAGAGATACGAGCAGTACTTC	CSVVLGQRYEQYF
NA	NA	TRBV28	TRBJ2-7	TGTGCCAGCAGTTTAACGGGTTCCGAGCAGTACTTC	CASSLTGSEQYF
NA	NA	TRBV5-1	TRBJ1-5	TGCGCCAGCAGCTTGGCCCCAGATCAGCCCCAGCATTTT	CASSLAPDQPQHF
few	NA	TRBV12-3/TRBV12-4	TRBJ1-1	TGTGCCAGCAGTTTGGGGGGGGAAGCTTTCTTT	CASSLGGEAFF
NA	NA	TRBV19	TRBJ2-3	TGTGCCAGTAACAACGGGGGAGGAGATACGCAGTATTTT	CASNNGGGDTQYF
NA	NA	TRBV7-3	TRBJ2-3	TGTGCCAGCAGCACAAACCTAGCAGATACGCAGTATTTT	CASSTNLADTQYF
once	NA	TRBV11-3	TRBJ2-1	TGTGCCAGCAGCTTGGACATTGAGCAGTTCTTC	CASSLDIEQFF
NA	NA	TRBV11-2	TRBJ2-7	TGTGCCAGCAGCTTCATAGGGGGCTCCTACGAGCAGTACTTC	CASSFIGGSYEQYF
NA	TRBD1	TRBV19	TRBJ1-5	TGTGCCAGTAGTATATCGGGGACAGTCAATCAGCCCCAGCATTTT	CASSISGTVNQPQHF
NA	TRBD1	TRBV19	TRBJ1-2	TGTGCCAGTAGTCCGGACAGGATCCGACCTAACTATGGCTACACCTTC	CASSPDRIRPNYGYTF
NA	TRBD2	TRBV7-2	TRBJ2-7	TGTGCCAGCAGCCCTTGGACTAGCGGCCACTACGAGCAGTACTTC	CASSPWTSGHYEQYF
NA	TRBD2	TRBV3-1/TRBV3-2	TRBJ2-1	TGTGCCAGCAGCCAAGGGGCAGCGGGGGGCCCCTTTAGGGAGCAGTTCTTC	CASSQGAAGGPFREQFF
NA	TRBD1	TRBV28	TRBJ2-7	TGTGCCAGCAGTTCCCAACGGGGGGACAGGGACAGGCAGTATTTCTCCTACGAGCAGTACTTC	CASSSQRGDRDRQYFSYEQYF
NA	TRBD1	TRBV7-2	TRBJ1-5	TGTGCCAGCAGCCCCCGGACAGGAACGAGCAATCAGCCCCAGCATTTT	CASSPRTGTSNQPQHF
NA	NA	TRBV5-1	TRBJ2-3	TGCGCCAGCAGCTTGGCGCTAAGCACAGATACGCAGTATTTT	CASSLALSTDTQYF
NA	TRBD1	TRBV30	TRBJ1-3	TGTGGACTCCAGGGACAGTCTGGAAACACCATATATTTT	CGLQGQSGNTIYF
NA	TRBD1	TRBV5-1	TRBJ2-2	TGCGCCAGCAGCTCGGGACAGGGGTTCGGGGAGCTGTTTTTT	CASSSGQGFGELFF
few	NA	TRBV12-3/TRBV12-4	TRBJ2-4	TGTGCCAGCAGTGCGGAAGGTGAGCCCATTCAGTACTTC	CASSAEGEPIQYF
NA	NA	TRBV7-2	TRBJ2-7	TGTGCCAGCAGCTTAGCGCGCGGACTCACCTACGAGCAGTACTTC	CASSLARGLTYEQYF
NA	NA	TRBV14	TRBJ1-4	TGTGCCAGCAGCCAAGCTGTCGGTGAACTGTTTTTT	CASSQAVGELFF
NA	NA	TRBV4-3	TRBJ2-1	TGCGCCAGCAGCCAGGTCGGGACTCGGGCCGATGAGCAGTTCTTC	CASSQVGTRADEQFF
NA	TRBD1	TRBV5-6	TRBJ1-2	TGTGCCAGCAGCTCCTGGGACAGTGGATCCTATGGCTACACCTTC	CASSSWDSGSYGYTF
NA	TRBD1	TRBV7-3	TRBJ1-1	TGTGCCAGCAGCGTAACAGGGGGCACTGAAGCTTTCTTT	CASSVTGGTEAFF
few	TRBD2	TRBV5-4	TRBJ2-3	TGTGCCAGCAGCTTAGGGCTAGCGGGGGGTCGGACAGATACGCAGTATTTT	CASSLGLAGGRTDTQYF
NA	TRBD1	TRBV3-1/TRBV3-2	TRBJ1-4	TGTGCCACCGGGGGCAGGGGGCCCGGGAATGAAAAACTGTTTTTT	CATGGRGPGNEKLFF
NA	TRBD2	TRBV20-1	TRBJ2-7	TGCAGTGCTAGTGGCGGGAGTAACCTACCGGAGCAGTACTTC	CSASGGSNLPEQYF
NA	TRBD1	TRBV14	TRBJ2-7	TGTGCCAGCAGCCACACAGGGGTCGATTTAACCTACGAGCAGTACTTC	CASSHTGVDLTYEQYF
NA	NA	TRBV5-1	TRBJ1-2	TGCGCCAGCAGCCCGGGAGGCCGGAGCGGCTATGGCTACACCTTC	CASSPGGRSGYGYTF
NA	TRBD1	TRBV7-7	TRBJ1-2	TGTGCCAGCAGCACCCCGGGACAGGGAACAACGCGAGACTATGGCTACACCTTC	CASSTPGQGTTRDYGYTF
NA	TRBD1	TRBV28	TRBJ2-1	TGTGCCAGCAGTTTAGCTGGGGGGACAGGGGTAATAAATGAGCAGTTCTTC	CASSLAGGTGVINEQFF
NA	TRBD2	TRBV6-5	TRBJ2-2	TGTGCCAGCAGCATTGTTAGCGGGGCGAACGGGGAGCTGTTTTTT	CASSIVSGANGELFF